This T cell receptor (beta chain) was captured by sequencing in a study of T cell repertoires in cytomegalovirus infection. The wider study: Both a matching HLA type and CMV infection were indicated by public TCR beta signatures.

Trimming took off 0 bases at V and 2 bases at J, with 8 bases between the two ends. Germline CDR1 reads SGHRS; CDR2 reads YFSETQ. This CDR3 contains 14 residues. In TCRdb, the reads were re-called with MiXCR into one record per CDR3 protein. The data hold around 170,000 distinct CDR3 sequences, with roughly 14% observed a single time. This clonotype came up a few times. The antigen remains undetermined. Study results and limitations: HLA-C-restricted CMV-specific TCR beta clonotypes prevailed in the ex vivo response. There were carriers of CMV plus the relevant HLA, and cumulative public TCR beta family frequency identified them.

This sequence originates from a human donor in good health (CMV status not recorded). Some clones in this sample may be carry-over from other donors' samples. This chain joins TRBV5-1 and TRBJ1-1, with D tentatively TRBD1 (5 bases). Sequenced material: PBMCs. CDR3 region: CASSLVGANTEAFF. The DNA of the CDR3 is TGCGCCAGCAGCTTGGTCGGGGCCAACACTGAAGCTTTCTTT. Supplemented by reference TRBV5-1 and TRBJ1-1, the full variable domain reads KAGVTQTPRYLIKTRGQQVTLSCSPISGHRSVSWYQQTPGQGLQFLFEYFSETQRNKGNFPGRFSGRQFSNSRSEMNVSTLELGDSALYLCASSLVGANTEAFFGQGTRLTVV.